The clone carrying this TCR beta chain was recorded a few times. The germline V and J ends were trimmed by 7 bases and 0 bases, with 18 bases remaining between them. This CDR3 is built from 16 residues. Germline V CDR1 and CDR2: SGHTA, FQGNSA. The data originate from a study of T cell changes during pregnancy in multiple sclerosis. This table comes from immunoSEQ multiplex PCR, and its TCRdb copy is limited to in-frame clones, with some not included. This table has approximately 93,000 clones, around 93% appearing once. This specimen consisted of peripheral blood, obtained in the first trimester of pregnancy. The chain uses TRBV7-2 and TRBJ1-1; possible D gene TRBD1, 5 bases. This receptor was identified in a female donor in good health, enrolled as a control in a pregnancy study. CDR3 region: CASTPPGLQMNTEAFF. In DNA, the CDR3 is TGTGCCAGCACCCCCCCGGGACTGCAGATGAACACTGAAGCTTTCTTT. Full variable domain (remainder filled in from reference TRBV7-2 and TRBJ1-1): GAGVSQSPSNKVTEKGKDVELRCDPISGHTALYWYRQSLGQGLEFLIYFQGNSAPDKSGLPSDRFSAERTGGSVSTLTIQRTQQEDSAVYLCASTPPGLQMNTEAFFGQGTRLTVV.